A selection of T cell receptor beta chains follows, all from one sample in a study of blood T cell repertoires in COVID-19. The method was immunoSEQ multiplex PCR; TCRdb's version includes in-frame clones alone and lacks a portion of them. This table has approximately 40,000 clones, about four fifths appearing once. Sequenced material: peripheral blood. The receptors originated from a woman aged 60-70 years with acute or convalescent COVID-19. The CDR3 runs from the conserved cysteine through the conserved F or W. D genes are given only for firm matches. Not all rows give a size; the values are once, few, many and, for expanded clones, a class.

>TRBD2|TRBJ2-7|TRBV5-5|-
CASSFGGTSGRWAASYEQYF
TGTGCCAGCAGCTTTGGCGGGACTAGCGGGAGGTGGGCCGCTTCCTACGAGCAGTACTTC
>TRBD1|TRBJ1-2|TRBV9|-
CASTPGTDFYGYTF
TGTGCCAGCACCCCCGGGACAGACTTCTATGGCTACACCTTC
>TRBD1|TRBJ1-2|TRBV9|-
CASSPRTGGYYGYTF
TGTGCCAGCAGCCCCCGGACAGGGGGCTACTATGGCTACACCTTC
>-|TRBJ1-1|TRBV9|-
CASSPRGPVEAFF
TGTGCCAGCAGCCCCAGAGGCCCCGTTGAAGCTTTCTTT
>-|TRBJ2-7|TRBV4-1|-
CASSQLDRAYEQYF
TGCGCCAGCAGCCAACTGGACAGAGCCTACGAGCAGTACTTC
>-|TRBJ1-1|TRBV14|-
CASSQVESGNRAFF
TGTGCCAGCAGCCAAGTAGAATCAGGAAATCGGGCTTTCTTT
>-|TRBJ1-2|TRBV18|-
CASSPGDTYYGYTF
TGTGCCAGCTCACCGGGGGACACATACTATGGCTACACCTTC
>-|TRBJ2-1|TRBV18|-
CASSPRRGYNEQFF
TGTGCCAGCTCACCGCGGCGGGGCTACAATGAGCAGTTCTTC
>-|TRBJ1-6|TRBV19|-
CASRRATEAVSPLHF
TGTGCCAGTAGAAGAGCGACAGAGGCTGTTTCACCCCTCCACTTT
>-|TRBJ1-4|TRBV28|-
CASSLGSGNEKLFF
TGTGCCAGCAGTTTAGGGTCAGGGAATGAAAAACTGTTTTTT
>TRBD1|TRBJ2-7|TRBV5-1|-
CASSFRQGSYEQYF
TGCGCCAGCAGCTTTCGACAGGGCTCCTACGAGCAGTACTTC
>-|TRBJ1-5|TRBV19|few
CASTLRIQSGQPQHF
TGTGCCAGTACCTTACGCATACAATCGGGTCAGCCCCAGCATTTT
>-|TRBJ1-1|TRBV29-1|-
CSSLQGPYTEAFF
TGCAGCTCATTACAGGGACCATACACTGAAGCTTTCTTT
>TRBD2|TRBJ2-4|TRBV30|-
CAWSLSPSGLRNIQYF
TGTGCCTGGAGTCTCTCCCCTAGCGGGCTTAGAAACATTCAGTACTTC
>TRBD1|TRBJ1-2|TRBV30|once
CAWRARQGYWGYTF
TGTGCCTGGAGGGCCCGACAGGGGTACTGGGGCTACACCTTC
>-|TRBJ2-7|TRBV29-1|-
CSAQGTSSPQYF
TGCAGCGCTCAGGGCACCTCCTCCCCGCAGTACTTC
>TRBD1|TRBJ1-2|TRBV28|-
CASSQLDRGRDGYTF
TGTGCCAGCAGTCAGCTGGACAGGGGCAGAGATGGCTACACCTTC
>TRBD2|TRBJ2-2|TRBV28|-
CASSLRLAGSTGELFF
TGTGCCAGCAGTTTAAGACTAGCGGGGTCCACCGGGGAGCTGTTTTTT
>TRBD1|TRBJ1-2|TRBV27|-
CASRTGGMDYGYTF
TGTGCCAGCAGGACAGGGGGTATGGACTATGGCTACACCTTC
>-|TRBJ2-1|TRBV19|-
CASSIDLAAGTYNEQFF
TGTGCCAGTAGTATAGATCTCGCGGCGGGGACCTACAATGAGCAGTTCTTC
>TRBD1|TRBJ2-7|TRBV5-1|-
CASRWTGTGDDEQYF
TGCGCCAGCAGATGGACCGGGACAGGGGATGACGAGCAGTACTTC
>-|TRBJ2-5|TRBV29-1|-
CSVEDRLGRTQYF
TGCAGCGTTGAAGATCGTCTGGGGCGGACCCAGTACTTC
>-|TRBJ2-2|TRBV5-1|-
CASSLDPRRTGELFF
TGCGCCAGCAGCTTGGATCCCCGGAGGACCGGGGAGCTGTTTTTT
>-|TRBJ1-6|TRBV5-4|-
CASSFYRVTNSPLHF
TGTGCCAGCAGCTTCTACAGGGTGACTAATTCACCCCTCCACTTT
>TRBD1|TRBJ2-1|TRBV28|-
CASSLDRTLEQFF
TGTGCCAGCAGTTTGGACAGGACCCTGGAGCAGTTCTTC
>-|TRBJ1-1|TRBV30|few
CAWRIFGGANTEAFF
TGTGCCTGGAGAATTTTTGGAGGGGCGAACACTGAAGCTTTCTTT
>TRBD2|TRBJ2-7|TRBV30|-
CAWSGFASIAGAWEQYF
TGTGCCTGGAGTGGGTTCGCGTCTATCGCGGGAGCGTGGGAGCAGTACTTC
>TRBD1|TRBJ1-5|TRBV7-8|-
CASSYGTGVVQPQHF
TGTGCCAGCAGTTACGGGACAGGGGTGGTTCAGCCCCAGCATTTT
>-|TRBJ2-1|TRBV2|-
CASSRGGNEQFF
TGTGCCAGCAGTAGAGGGGGAAATGAGCAGTTCTTC
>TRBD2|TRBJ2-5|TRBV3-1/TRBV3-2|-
CASSPKLAGGPTQETQYF
TGTGCCAGCAGCCCCAAACTAGCGGGGGGGCCTACCCAAGAGACCCAGTACTTC
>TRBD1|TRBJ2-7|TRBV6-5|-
CASNQPTGGRNEQYF
TGTGCCAGCAACCAACCGACAGGGGGCAGAAACGAGCAGTACTTC
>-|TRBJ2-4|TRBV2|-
CASSEAQAAKNIQYF
TGTGCCAGCAGTGAAGCGCAGGCAGCCAAAAACATTCAGTACTTC
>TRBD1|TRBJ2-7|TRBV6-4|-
CASSLGQGYEQYF
TGTGCCAGCAGTTTGGGACAGGGGTACGAGCAGTACTTC
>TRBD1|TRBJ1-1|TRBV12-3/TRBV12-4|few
CASSQGATEAFF
TGTGCCAGCAGTCAGGGGGCTACTGAAGCTTTCTTT
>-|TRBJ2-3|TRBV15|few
CATSTRTTGDTQYF
TGTGCCACCAGCACCCGGACTACCGGAGATACGCAGTATTTT
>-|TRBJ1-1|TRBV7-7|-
CASSFRADTEAFF
TGTGCTAGCAGCTTCAGGGCCGACACTGAAGCTTTCTTT
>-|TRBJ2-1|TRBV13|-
CASSPRSYNEQFF
TGTGCCAGCAGCCCGAGATCCTACAATGAGCAGTTCTTC
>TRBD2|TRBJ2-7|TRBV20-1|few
CSASPSGGNYEQYF
TGCAGTGCTAGTCCGAGCGGGGGGAATTACGAGCAGTACTTC
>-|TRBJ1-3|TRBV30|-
CAWIGQGRNTIYF
TGTGCCTGGATTGGGCAGGGTCGAAACACCATATATTTT
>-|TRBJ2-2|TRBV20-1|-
CSASDQGNTGELFF
TGCAGTGCTAGTGACCAGGGGAACACCGGGGAGCTGTTTTTT
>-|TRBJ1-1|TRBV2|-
CASSFDPHRGDTEAFF
TGTGCCAGCAGTTTCGATCCGCATCGGGGGGACACTGAAGCTTTCTTT
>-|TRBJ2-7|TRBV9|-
CASSATPSSYEQYF
TGTGCCAGCAGCGCGACCCCCTCTAGCTACGAGCAGTACTTC
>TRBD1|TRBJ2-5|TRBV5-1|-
CASSVGQGVAETQYF
TGCGCCAGCAGCGTGGGACAGGGGGTGGCAGAGACCCAGTACTTC
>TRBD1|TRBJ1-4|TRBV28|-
CAMGQIEKLFF
TGTGCCATGGGACAGATCGAAAAACTGTTTTTT
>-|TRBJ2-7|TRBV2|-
CASSEFRGLTYEQYF
TGTGCCAGCAGTGAATTTCGGGGACTCACCTACGAGCAGTACTTC